This TCR beta chain was observed in a study of cytomegalovirus exposure and HLA in healthy donors. Study-level information: It was reported in a later analysis that the 95 to 150 validation repertoires used the same platform as the 550 to 800 first-cohort repertoires.

This CDR3 is 15 amino acids long. V was clipped by 3 bases and J by 4 bases, with 15 bases between them. Germline values: CDR1 MNHEY, CDR2 SMNVEV (reference sequence). This clone has just one count. Profiled with immunoSEQ multiplex PCR; TCRdb holds only in-frame clones, not every one. This table holds some 170,000 clones, more than 75% found once. Source material: PBMCs. The chain carries TRBV27 and TRBJ1-1; perhaps TRBD1 as D (6 bases). The clonotype originates from a man between 18 and 29 years old in good health and CMV-seropositive. The DNA for the CDR3 is TGTGCCAGCAGTTTGGGGGCCGGGCTGGCCACTGAAGCTTTCTTT. Translated: CASSLGAGLATEAFF.